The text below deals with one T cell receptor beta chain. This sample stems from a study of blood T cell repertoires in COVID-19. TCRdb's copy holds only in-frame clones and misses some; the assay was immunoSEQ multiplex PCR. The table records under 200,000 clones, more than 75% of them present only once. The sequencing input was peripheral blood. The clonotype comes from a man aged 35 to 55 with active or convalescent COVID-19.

The CDR3 coding sequence is TGCGCCAGCAGCCAGGGGGGGGCAGTCTCTGGAAACACCATATATTTT. It codes for CASSQGGAVSGNTIYF. V gene TRBV4-1 combines with J gene TRBJ1-3, with a possible D match to TRBD1 (6 bases). Trimming removed 3 bases at V and 0 bases at J, with 12 bases between. Germline lookup yields CDR1 MGHRA and CDR2 YSYEKL. This CDR3 has 16 amino acids.